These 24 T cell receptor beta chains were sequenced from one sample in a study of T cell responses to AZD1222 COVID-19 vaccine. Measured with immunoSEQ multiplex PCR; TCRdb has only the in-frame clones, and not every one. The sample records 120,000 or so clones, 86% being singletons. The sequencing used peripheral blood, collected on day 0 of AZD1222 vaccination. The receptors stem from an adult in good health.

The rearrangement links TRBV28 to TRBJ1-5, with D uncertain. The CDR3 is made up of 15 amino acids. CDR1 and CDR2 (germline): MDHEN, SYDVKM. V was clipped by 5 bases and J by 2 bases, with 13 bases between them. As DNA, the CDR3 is TGTGCCAGCAGTAGTCATGGGGAGGGCAATCAGCCCCAGCATTTT. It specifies CASSSHGEGNQPQHF.

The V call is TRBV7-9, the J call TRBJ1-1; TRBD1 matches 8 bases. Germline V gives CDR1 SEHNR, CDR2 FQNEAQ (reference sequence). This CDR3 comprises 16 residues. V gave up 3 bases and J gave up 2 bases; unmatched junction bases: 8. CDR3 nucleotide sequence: TGTGCCAGCAGCTTGAGGCGACAGGGGCCAAACACTGAAGCTTTCTTT. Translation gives CASSLRRQGPNTEAFF.

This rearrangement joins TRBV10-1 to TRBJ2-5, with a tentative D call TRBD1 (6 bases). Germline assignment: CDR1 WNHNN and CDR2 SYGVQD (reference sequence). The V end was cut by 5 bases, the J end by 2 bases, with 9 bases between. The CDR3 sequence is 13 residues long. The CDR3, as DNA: TGCGCCAGCAGTTTTCAGGGGCAAGAGACCCAGTACTTC. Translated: CASSFQGQETQYF.

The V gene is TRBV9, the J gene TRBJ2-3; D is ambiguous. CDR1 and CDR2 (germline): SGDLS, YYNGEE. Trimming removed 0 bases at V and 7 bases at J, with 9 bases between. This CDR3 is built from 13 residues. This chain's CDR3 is CASSVVAQNTQYF. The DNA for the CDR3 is TGTGCCAGCAGCGTAGTAGCCCAAAATACGCAGTATTTT.

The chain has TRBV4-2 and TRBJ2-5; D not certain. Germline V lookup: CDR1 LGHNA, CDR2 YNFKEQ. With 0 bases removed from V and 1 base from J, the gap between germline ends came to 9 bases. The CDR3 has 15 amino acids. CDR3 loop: CASSQDLAFQETQYF. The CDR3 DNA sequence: TGTGCCAGCAGCCAAGATCTGGCGTTCCAAGAGACCCAGTACTTC.

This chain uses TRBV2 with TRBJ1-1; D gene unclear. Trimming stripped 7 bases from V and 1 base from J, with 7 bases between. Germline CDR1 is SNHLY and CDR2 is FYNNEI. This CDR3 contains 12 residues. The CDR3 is CASNWANTEAFF. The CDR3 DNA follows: TGTGCCAGCAACTGGGCGAACACTGAAGCTTTCTTT.

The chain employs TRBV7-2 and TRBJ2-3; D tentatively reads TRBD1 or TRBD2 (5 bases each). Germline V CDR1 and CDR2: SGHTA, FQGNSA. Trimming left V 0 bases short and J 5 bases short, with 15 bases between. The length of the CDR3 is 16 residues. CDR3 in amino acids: CASSLARGVRGDTQYF. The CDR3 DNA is TGTGCCAGCAGCTTAGCGCGAGGGGTTCGGGGAGATACGCAGTATTTT.

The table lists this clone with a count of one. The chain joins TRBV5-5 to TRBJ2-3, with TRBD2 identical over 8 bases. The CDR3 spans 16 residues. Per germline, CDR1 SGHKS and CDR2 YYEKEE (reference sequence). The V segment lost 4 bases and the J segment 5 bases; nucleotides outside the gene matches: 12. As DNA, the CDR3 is TGTGCCAGCAGCCCCCCCCCGCGGGGGGATGGAGATACGCAGTATTTT. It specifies CASSPPPRGDGDTQYF.

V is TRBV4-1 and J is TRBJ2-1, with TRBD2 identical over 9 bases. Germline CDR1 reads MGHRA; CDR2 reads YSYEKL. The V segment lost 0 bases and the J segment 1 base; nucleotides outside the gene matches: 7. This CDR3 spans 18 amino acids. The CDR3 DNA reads TGCGCCAGCAGCCAAGATGCTAGCGGGATAACTTCCTACAATGAGCAGTTCTTC. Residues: CASSQDASGITSYNEQFF.

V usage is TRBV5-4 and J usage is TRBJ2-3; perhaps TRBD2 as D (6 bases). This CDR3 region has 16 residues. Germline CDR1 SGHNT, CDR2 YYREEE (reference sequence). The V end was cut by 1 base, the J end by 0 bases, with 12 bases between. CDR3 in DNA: TGTGCCAGCAGCTTGAGGGCTAGCGCCAGCACAGATACGCAGTATTTT. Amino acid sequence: CASSLRASASTDTQYF. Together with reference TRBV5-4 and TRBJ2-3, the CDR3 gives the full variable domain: ETGVTQSPTHLIKTRGQQVTLRCSSQSGHNTVSWYQQALGQGPQFIFQYYREEENGRGNFPPRFSGLQFPNYSSELNVNALELDDSALYLCASSLRASASTDTQYFGPGTRLTVL.

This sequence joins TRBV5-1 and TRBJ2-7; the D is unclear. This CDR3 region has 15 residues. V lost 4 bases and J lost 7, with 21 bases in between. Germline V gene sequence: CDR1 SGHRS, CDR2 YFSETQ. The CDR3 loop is CASSDRAFIGGEQYF. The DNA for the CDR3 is TGCGCCAGCAGCGACCGGGCCTTCATAGGCGGAGAGCAGTACTTC.

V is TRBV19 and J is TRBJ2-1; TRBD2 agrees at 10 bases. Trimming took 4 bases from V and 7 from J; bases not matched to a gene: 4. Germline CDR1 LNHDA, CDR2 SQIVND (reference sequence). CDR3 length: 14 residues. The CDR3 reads CASSKREGRNEQFF. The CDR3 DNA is TGTGCCAGTAGTAAGCGGGAGGGCCGGAATGAGCAGTTCTTC.

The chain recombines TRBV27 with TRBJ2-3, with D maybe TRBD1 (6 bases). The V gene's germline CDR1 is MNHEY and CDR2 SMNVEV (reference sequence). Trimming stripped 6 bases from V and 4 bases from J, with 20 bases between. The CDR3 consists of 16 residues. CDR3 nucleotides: TGTGCCAGCAGAGTGACAGGCAGGGGTGCCGCAGATACGCAGTATTTT. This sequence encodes CASRVTGRGAADTQYF.

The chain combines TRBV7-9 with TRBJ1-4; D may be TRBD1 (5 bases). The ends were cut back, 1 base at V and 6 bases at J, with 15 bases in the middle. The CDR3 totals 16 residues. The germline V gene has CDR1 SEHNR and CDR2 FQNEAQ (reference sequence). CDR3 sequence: CASSLVGRGWDEKLFF. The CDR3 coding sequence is TGTGCCAGCAGCTTAGTTGGGAGGGGCTGGGATGAAAAACTGTTTTTT.

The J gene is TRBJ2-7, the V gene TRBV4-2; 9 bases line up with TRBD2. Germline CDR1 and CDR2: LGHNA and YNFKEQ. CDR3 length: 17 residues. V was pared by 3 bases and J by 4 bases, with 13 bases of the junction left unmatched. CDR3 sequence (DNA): TGTGCCAGCAGCCATGCTGGGAGGGCTAGCGGGGCGTACGAGCAGTACTTC. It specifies CASSHAGRASGAYEQYF.

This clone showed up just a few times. CDR3 loop: CASSSRRAGYSPLHF. The CDR3 DNA reads as TGTGCCAGCAGCTCTCGGCGCGCAGGGTATTCACCCCTCCACTTT. This sequence joins TRBV14 and TRBJ1-6; weak D call: TRBD1 (5 bases). Trimming left V 5 bases short and J 8 bases short, with 16 bases between. The CDR3 is 15 amino acids. Germline-derived CDR1 and CDR2 are SGHDN and FVKESK.

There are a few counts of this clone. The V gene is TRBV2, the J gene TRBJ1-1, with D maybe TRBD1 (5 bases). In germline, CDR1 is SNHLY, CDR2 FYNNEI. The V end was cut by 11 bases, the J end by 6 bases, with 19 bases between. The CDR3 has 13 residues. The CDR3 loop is CAGTGTPRAEAFF. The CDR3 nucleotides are TGTGCCGGAACCGGGACGCCAAGGGCTGAAGCTTTCTTT.

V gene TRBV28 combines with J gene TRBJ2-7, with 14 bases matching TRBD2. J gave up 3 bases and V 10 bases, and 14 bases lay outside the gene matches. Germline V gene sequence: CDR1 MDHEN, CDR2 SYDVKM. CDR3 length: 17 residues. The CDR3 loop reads CATGTSGSNPIRYEQYF. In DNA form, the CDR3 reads TGTGCCACCGGGACTAGCGGGAGCAACCCTATTCGCTACGAGCAGTACTTC.

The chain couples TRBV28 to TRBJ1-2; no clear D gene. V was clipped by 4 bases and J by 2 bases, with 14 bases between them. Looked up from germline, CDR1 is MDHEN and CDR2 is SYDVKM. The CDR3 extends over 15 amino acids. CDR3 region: CASSSQGGFNYGYTF. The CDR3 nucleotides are TGTGCCAGCAGTTCCCAAGGTGGGTTCAACTATGGCTACACCTTC.

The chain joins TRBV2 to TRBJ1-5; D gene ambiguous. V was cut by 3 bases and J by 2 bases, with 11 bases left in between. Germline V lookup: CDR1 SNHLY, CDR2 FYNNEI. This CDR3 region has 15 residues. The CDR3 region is CASSEGGSRNQPQHF. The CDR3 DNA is TGTGCCAGCAGTGAGGGAGGGTCTCGCAATCAGCCCCAGCATTTT.

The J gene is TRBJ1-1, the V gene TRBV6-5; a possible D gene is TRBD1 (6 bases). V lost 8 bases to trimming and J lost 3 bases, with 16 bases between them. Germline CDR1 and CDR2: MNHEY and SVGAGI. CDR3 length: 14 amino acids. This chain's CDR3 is CASVLTGKDTEAFF. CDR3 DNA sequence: TGTGCCAGCGTTCTGACAGGTAAAGACACTGAAGCTTTCTTT.

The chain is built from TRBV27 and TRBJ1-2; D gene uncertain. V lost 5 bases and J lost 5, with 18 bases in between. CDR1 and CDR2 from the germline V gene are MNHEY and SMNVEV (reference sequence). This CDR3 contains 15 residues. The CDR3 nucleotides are TGTGCCAGCAGTGTCACAGTGGGTTCGGGGTATGGCTACACCTTC. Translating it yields CASSVTVGSGYGYTF.

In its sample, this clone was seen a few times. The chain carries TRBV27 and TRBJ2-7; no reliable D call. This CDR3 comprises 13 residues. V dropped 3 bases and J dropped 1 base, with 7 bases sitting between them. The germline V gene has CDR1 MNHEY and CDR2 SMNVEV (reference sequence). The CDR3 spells CASSFRTSYEQYF. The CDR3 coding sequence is TGTGCCAGCAGTTTCCGCACATCCTACGAGCAGTACTTC.

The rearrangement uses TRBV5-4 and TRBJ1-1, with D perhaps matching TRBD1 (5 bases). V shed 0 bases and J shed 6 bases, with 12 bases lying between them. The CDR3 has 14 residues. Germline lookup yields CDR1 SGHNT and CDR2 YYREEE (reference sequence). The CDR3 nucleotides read TGTGCCAGCAGCTTGGGTGCAGGGTCTGCTGAAGCTTTCTTT. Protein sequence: CASSLGAGSAEAFF.